This TCR beta chain emerged from a study of blood T cell repertoires in COVID-19 (dated by TCRdb to between 2020 and 2021). Study-level background: Samples from collaborators originated in the United States, Italy and Spain and spanned both the acute and convalescent phases of COVID-19. The prospective study material was composed of cDNA or gDNA derived from T cells, B-cell-depleted T cells, or PBMCs. The dataset comprised deeply sampled blood TCRbeta repertoires from subjects exposed to, actively infected with, or recovered from COVID-19. The repertoires were released in a freely available public database intended as a resource for research on the immune response to SARS-CoV-2. Samples came from the ongoing ImmuneRACE study (first 160 participants) plus 1,254 subjects from 6 global collaborators. Sample metadata almost always included a de-identified subject ID, COVID-19 status, age in years and sex. Where available, HLA class I and class II types were taken from metadata supplied by the sample provider and were not determined by assay-based typing.

Participants in the prospective study were aged roughly 18 to 95 years, lived in approximately 26 United States geographic areas, and enrolled through a virtual design. In the prospective study, participants were assigned to cohorts based on the clinical history participants reported in a screening survey and a study questionnaire. Exposed participants had been in contact, within 2 weeks of entering the study, with a person who had a PCR-confirmed or clinician-diagnosed case of COVID-19. Each participant in the prospective study had whole blood, serum and a nasopharyngeal or oropharyngeal swab collected by mobile phlebotomists. Additional blood draws and questionnaires over an approximately 2-month period could optionally be provided by prospective study participants. Before DNA extraction, prospective study blood samples were shipped either frozen or at room temperature. What the work shows at the level of the full study, not this receptor alone: Clinical and demographic metadata were provided uncurated, with the amount varying by source and participant.

CDR1 MDHEN and CDR2 SYDVKM were looked up in the germline V gene. At the junction V is shortened by 11 bases and J by 0 bases, with 7 bases in between. The CDR3 goes from the cysteine to the phenylalanine over 11 residues. Only the CDR3 DNA is retained, 33 bases long and in frame from the first base. A remark on this clone: Its antigen target is currently unknown. Base qualities are not recorded, but no much larger clone differs from it by a single base.

The immunoSEQ Assay, a bias-controlled multiplex PCR, was used to amplify TCRbeta CDR3 regions from genomic DNA. From the authors' description of their analysis: Within the assay, amplification of reference gene primers was used to estimate how many nucleated cells each sample contained. To quantify the absolute abundance of each unique TCRbeta CDR3 rearrangement, sequence reads were collapsed and filtered. For each sample, productive Simpson clonality was calculated as the square root of Simpson's diversity index across productive rearrangements. The table was pulled from immuneACCESS by TCRdb, which kept in-frame rearrangements only. Such tables lose some clones; where checked, under half of the loss comes from unresolved V genes, and the rest has no known cause. V, J and clone size are those of that table, while D and trimming were read from the DNA. Across this sample there are 300,000 to 350,000 clones, with around nine tenths seen only once. The top ten constitute approximately 1% of the sample.

Sequenced input: PBMCs or T cells enriched from blood (not recorded which). The origin of this receptor is a woman aged 25 to 39 who had been exposed to COVID-19. The rearranged chain carries TRBV28 and TRBJ1-2; too little of a D gene remains to name it. The CDR3 reads as follows: CAGTTNYGYTF. Read as DNA, the sequence is TGTGCCGGCACCACTAACTATGGCTACACCTTC.